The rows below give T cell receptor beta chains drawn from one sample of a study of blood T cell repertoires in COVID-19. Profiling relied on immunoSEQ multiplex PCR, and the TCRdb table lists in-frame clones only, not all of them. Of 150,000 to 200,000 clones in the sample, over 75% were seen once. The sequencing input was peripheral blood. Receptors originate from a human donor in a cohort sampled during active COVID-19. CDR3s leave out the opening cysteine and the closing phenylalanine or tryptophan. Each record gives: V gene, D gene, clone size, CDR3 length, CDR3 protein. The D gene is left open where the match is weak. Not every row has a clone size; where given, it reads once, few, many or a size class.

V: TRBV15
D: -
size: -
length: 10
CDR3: ATSPAGTEAF

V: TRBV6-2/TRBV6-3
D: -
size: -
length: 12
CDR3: ASSYTDWSYGYT

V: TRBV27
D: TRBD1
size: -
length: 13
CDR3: ASSPQGASRSPLH

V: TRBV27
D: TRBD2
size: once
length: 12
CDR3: ASRNTSGSFEQY

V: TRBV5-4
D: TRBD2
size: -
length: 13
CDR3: ASSLLSGRIYEQY

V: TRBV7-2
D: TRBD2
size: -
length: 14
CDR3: ASSLTIAGGGDTQY

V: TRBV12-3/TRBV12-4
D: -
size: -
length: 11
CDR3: ASSFGGFTEAF

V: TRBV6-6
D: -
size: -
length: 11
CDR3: ASSYLIREKLF

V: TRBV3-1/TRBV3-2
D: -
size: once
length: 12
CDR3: ASSRLSRANTQY

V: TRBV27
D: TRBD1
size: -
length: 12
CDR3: ASSLQSGGYGQF

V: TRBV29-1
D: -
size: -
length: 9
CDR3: SGGQYNEQF

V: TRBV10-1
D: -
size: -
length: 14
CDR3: ASSESAGVNTGELF

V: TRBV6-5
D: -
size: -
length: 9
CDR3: ASDIVNEQF

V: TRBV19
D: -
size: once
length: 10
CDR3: ASSTGSQPQH

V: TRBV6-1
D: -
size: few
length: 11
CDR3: ASSEAWSTEAF

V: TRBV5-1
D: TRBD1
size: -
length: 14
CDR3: ASSLGQGGYQETQY

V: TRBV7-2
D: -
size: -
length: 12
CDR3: ASSLAGQTYEQY

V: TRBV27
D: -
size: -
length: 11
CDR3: ASSDDTEDEQY

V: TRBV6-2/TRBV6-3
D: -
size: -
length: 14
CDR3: ASSYSSRSLNEKLF

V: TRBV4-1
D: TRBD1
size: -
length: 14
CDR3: ASTSLGRGSSDTQY

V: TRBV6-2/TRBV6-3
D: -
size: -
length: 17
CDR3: ASSYSLGARINSYNEQF

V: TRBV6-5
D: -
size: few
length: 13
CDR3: ASRLHGTGRTEAF

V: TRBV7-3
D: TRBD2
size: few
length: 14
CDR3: ASSLSSGGRSNEQF

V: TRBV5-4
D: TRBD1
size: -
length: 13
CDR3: ASSPSAGGDYGYT

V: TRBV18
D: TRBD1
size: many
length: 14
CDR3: ASSPTGTGSSYEQY

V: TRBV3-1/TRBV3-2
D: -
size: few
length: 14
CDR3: ASSLSWGGSSTEAF

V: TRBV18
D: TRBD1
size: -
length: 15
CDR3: ASSRRDRSSGANVLT

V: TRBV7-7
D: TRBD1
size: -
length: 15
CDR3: ASSWDSTFANTGELF

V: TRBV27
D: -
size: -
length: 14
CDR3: ASSPSPDISNSPLH

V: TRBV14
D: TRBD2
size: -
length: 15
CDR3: ASSRASGSSGYNEQF

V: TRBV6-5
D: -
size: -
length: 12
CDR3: ASRDRTYTGELF

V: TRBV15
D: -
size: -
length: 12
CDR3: ATSRAGGFNAAF

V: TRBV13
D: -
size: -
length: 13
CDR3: ASSSRISGANVLT

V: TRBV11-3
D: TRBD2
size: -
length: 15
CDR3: ASSFHSGSGNTGELF

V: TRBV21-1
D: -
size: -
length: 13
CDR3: ASILNREATDTQY

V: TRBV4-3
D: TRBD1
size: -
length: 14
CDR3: ASSHKLGMGQGFKY

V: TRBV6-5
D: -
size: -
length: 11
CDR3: ASTPGSSYEQY

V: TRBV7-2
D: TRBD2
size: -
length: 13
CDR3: ASSLDPSGKYEQY

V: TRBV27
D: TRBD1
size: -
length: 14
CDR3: ASSFRRDRNTGELF

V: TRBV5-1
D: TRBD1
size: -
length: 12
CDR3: ASSYQGEAGELF

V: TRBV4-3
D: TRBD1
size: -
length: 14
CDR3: ASSQGRDRFYNEQF

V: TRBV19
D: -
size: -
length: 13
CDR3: ASSIVGVNTGELF

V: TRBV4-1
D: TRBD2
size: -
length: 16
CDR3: ASSSRVLPLADTDTQY

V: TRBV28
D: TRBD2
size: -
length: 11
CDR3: ASLGGRAYEQY

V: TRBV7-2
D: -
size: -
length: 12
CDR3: ASSSTWSFGELF

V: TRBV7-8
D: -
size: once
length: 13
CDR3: ASSLAVNPPTEQY

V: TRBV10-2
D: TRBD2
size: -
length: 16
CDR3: ASSGASGRARGANVLT

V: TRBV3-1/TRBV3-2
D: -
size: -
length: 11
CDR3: ASSRVYSYEQY

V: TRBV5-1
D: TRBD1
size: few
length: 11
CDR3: ASSSNRGEKLF

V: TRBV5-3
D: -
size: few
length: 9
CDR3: APGSGNTIY

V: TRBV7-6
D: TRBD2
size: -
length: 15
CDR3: ASSLDFSGTYQETQY